The TCR beta chain under discussion was sequenced for a study of graft-versus-host responses after intestinal transplantation. Study details: Recipients had multivisceral, liver-intestinal, or isolated intestinal transplants. Recipients uniformly received anti-thymocyte globulin induction, followed by tacrolimus and steroids for 2 to 4 years.

Worth noting for this clone: The target antigen is unknown.

Trimming cost V 3 bases and J 4 bases, with 12 bases left between them. The CDR3 consists of 14 residues. Germline V lookup: CDR1 SGHNT, CDR2 YYREEE (reference sequence). Only in-frame clones appear in the TCRdb table, and some are missing; sequencing was by immunoSEQ multiplex PCR. The sample holds roughly 30,000 clones; roughly 80% are singletons and the top ten take around 20%. Whole-study findings and limits: GvH clones were identified in recipient marrow, with some first appearing in ileum or blood. Peak circulating GvH clone levels tracked with early post-transplant HvG declines.

The sample in question was unstimulated CD8+ T cells sorted from spleen or lymph node cells, obtained before intestinal transplant. This receptor was identified in a human donor who received an intestinal transplant. The V and J genes are TRBV5-4 and TRBJ2-3, with TRBD2 as a possible D gene (6 bases). This CDR3 is CASSSEGPPDTQYF. DNA of the CDR3: TGTGCCAGCAGCTCGGAGGGTCCCCCAGATACGCAGTATTTT.